The rows below give T cell receptor beta chains drawn from one sample of a study of blood T cells in healthy people across ages. TCRdb ran MiXCR on the 5' RACE reads and lists one entry per CDR3 protein. Among 750,000 to 1,000,000 distinct CDR3 sequences, about 27% were seen once, and the ten largest hold roughly 10%. This sample was shared with a second study, whose subject was T cells of mothers and their children.

What was sequenced was blood. The receptors come from a woman in her thirties or forties in good health. CDR3s include the opening cysteine and the closing phenylalanine or tryptophan. D genes are given only for firm matches. The listing skips clone size in some rows; elsewhere it reads once, few, many or a size class.

J gene,V gene,clone size,D gene,CDR3 DNA,CDR3 protein
TRBJ2-3,TRBV5-1,many,TRBD2,TGCGCCAGCACCCCAGCGACTAGCGGGGGTATAACAGATACGCAGTATTTT,CASTPATSGGITDTQYF
TRBJ2-7,TRBV27,many,.,TGTGCCAGCAGTTTAGAGGCACGGTGGGGCTCCTACGAGCAGTACTTC,CASSLEARWGSYEQYF
TRBJ2-1,TRBV4-3,few,.,TGCGCCAGCAGCCAAGTGGGCGGGGTGGGAGGCAATGAGCAGTTCTTC,CASSQVGGVGGNEQFF
TRBJ2-7,TRBV12-3/TRBV12-4,.,.,TGTGCCAGCAGTCGGGACTCTCGAGGCGAGCAGTACTTC,CASSRDSRGEQYF
TRBJ1-5,TRBV5-1,many,.,TGCGCCAGCAGCTCGGAGGCAGGTAGCAATCAGCCCCAGCATTTT,CASSSEAGSNQPQHF
TRBJ2-1,TRBV7-3,.,TRBD2,TGTGCCAGCAGCTTAACCCGACTAGCGGAGCACAATGAGCAGTTCTTC,CASSLTRLAEHNEQFF
TRBJ2-5,TRBV2,few,.,TGTGCCAGCAAGGGGCATCAAGAGACCCAGTACTTC,CASKGHQETQYF
TRBJ2-7,TRBV14,many,.,TGTGCCAGCAGCCAGGGCTACGAGCAGTACTTC,CASSQGYEQYF
TRBJ2-3,TRBV5-1,medium-sized,TRBD1,TGCGCCAGCAGCGCCGGACAGGGCACTAGCACAGATACGCAGTATTTT,CASSAGQGTSTDTQYF
TRBJ2-3,TRBV9,many,.,TGTGCCAGCAGCGTAGTAGGAACTAGCACAGATACGCAGTATTTT,CASSVVGTSTDTQYF
TRBJ2-2,TRBV7-2,.,.,TGTGCCAGCAGCTTAAGGTCCGGAATGAACACCGGGGAGCTGTTTTTT,CASSLRSGMNTGELFF
TRBJ2-3,TRBV6-4,.,.,TGTGCCAGCAGTGCTCCCTTCCACCGGTATTTT,CASSAPFHRYF
TRBJ1-2,TRBV7-2,many,.,TGTGCCAGCAGCTTGCTTGGACAGACAAACTATGGCTACACCTTC,CASSLLGQTNYGYTF
TRBJ1-2,TRBV7-2,few,.,TGTGCCAGCAGCCCGGTTTTTAAGGGCTATGGCTACACCTTC,CASSPVFKGYGYTF
TRBJ2-1,TRBV2,.,TRBD2,TGTGCCAGCAGTGAGCGGGAGAGCTCCTACAATGAGCAGTTCTTC,CASSERESSYNEQFF
TRBJ2-3,TRBV9,once,TRBD2,TGTGCCAGCAGCGTAGCCCGGACTAGCGGGGGCCACACAGATACGCAGTATTTT,CASSVARTSGGHTDTQYF
TRBJ2-1,TRBV5-1,few,.,TGCGCCAGCAGTGAGAATTTCTACTACAATGAGCAGTTCTTC,CASSENFYYNEQFF
TRBJ2-7,TRBV27,many,.,TGTGCCAGCAGTTTATGGCAGGGGGGAAGCGAGCAGTACTTC,CASSLWQGGSEQYF
TRBJ2-3,TRBV20-1,few,TRBD2,TGCAGTACTAGCGGGGGGAGGACAGATACGCAGTATTTT,CSTSGGRTDTQYF
TRBJ1-1,TRBV5-6,few,.,TGTGCCAGCAGCCTCCGACAGGACCAAATGAACACTGAAGCTTTCTTT,CASSLRQDQMNTEAFF